Each of the 15 T cell receptor beta chains below was sequenced from the same sample in a study of identical twins. TCRdb redid the calling of the 5' RACE reads with MiXCR, one entry per CDR3 protein. This sample has 200,000 to 250,000 distinct CDR3 sequences, with roughly 7.5% found just once. Separately, the same data were catalogued under a study of yellow fever vaccine responses in identical twins.

Sequencing input: memory (CD45RO+) T cells sorted from blood. The source of these receptors is a woman between 18 and 29 years old in good health.

The table lists this clonotype with a count of one. This chain uses TRBV18 with TRBJ1-1; D gene ambiguous. The CDR3 has 13 amino acids. Trimming pared 4 bases from V and 7 bases from J, leaving 13 bases between. CDR1 and CDR2 from the germline V gene are KGHSH and LQKENI. CDR3 region: CASSQSKAYEAFF. The CDR3 DNA reads TGTGCCAGCTCACAATCCAAGGCTTATGAAGCTTTCTTT.

The chain combines TRBV29-1 with TRBJ2-7; TRBD2 aligns across 12 bases. V shed 2 bases and J 2 bases; nucleotides not matched to a gene: 4. This CDR3 has 15 residues. Germline V gene sequence: CDR1 SQVTM, CDR2 ANQGSEA. CDR3 loop: CSVESLAGGTYEQYF. DNA for the CDR3: TGCAGCGTTGAATCCCTAGCGGGAGGGACCTACGAGCAGTACTTC.

The chain carries TRBV18 and TRBJ2-1; D not resolved. This CDR3 is built from 12 residues. Trimming shortened V by 3 bases and J by 5 bases, and 5 bases separated the two germline ends. The germline V gene has CDR1 KGHSH and CDR2 LQKENI. Written as DNA, the CDR3 is TGTGCCAGCTCACCCCGGAACAATGAGCAGTTCTTC. Translated: CASSPRNNEQFF.

The J gene is TRBJ2-1, the V gene TRBV25-1; TRBD1 aligns across 9 bases. J was trimmed by 8 bases and V by 5 bases; bases with no gene match: 10. Germline CDR1 and CDR2: MGHDK and SYGVNS. The CDR3 runs to 15 residues. The CDR3 DNA reads as TGTGCCAGCAGTATCCGGGACAGGGTTATAGATGAGCAGTTCTTC. It translates to CASSIRDRVIDEQFF.

The chain has TRBV3-1 and TRBJ2-7, with D possibly being TRBD2 (7 bases). Germline V lookup: CDR1 LGHDT, CDR2 YNNKEL (reference sequence). Between the trimmed V and J ends, which lost 5 bases and 4 bases, there was a span of 12 bases. The CDR3 loop spans 13 amino acids. DNA for the CDR3: TGTGCCAGCAGCGAGGGGGGGGGTTACGAGCAGTACTTC. As protein: CASSEGGGYEQYF.

This clonotype was seen a handful of times. The chain joins TRBV18 to TRBJ2-5, with 8 bases matching TRBD1. Germline values: CDR1 KGHSH, CDR2 LQKENI. V lost 0 bases, J lost 3 bases, and 6 bases stayed unmatched. The CDR3 spans 16 residues. The CDR3 protein is CASSPPPGQGKETQYF. In nucleotides, the CDR3 is TGTGCCAGCTCACCACCTCCAGGACAGGGAAAAGAGACCCAGTACTTC. The full variable domain, its missing parts supplied by reference TRBV18 and TRBJ2-5, is NAGVMQNPRHLVRRRGQEARLRCSPMKGHSHVYWYRQLPEEGLKFMVYLQKENIIDESGMPKERFSAEFPKEGPSILRIQQVVRGDSAAYFCASSPPPGQGKETQYFGPGTRLLVL.

Turning to this clonotype: At one of its ends the junction is not consistent with the germline gene, which may arise from a read error. The rearrangement links TRBV28 to TRBJ2-3; the D is unclear. The germline CDR1 and CDR2 sequences are MDHEN and SYDVKM. The CDR3 is 13 amino acids. The CDR3 DNA is TGTGTCAGCAATTCGAGTCCTCGAGATACGCAGTATTTT. Translated, it gives CVSNSSPRDTQYF. Looking up the rest from reference TRBV28 and TRBJ2-3 gives the full variable domain: DVKVTQSSRYLVKRTGEKVFLECVQDMDHENMFWYRQDPGLGLRLIYFSYDVKMKEKGDIPEGYSVSREKKERFSLILESASTNQTSMYLCVSNSSPRDTQYFGPGTRLTVL.

This clonotype appeared a few times. The rearrangement links TRBV6-4 to TRBJ2-2; D not certain. The CDR3 runs 13 residues. V lost 2 bases and J 5 bases, leaving 6 bases between the germline ends. Germline V gives CDR1 MRHNA, CDR2 SNTAGT. DNA for the CDR3: TGTGCCAGCAGTGACGGGGAAACCGGGGAGCTGTTTTTT. Translation: CASSDGETGELFF.

Note on this clonotype: This may come from a read error, since a much larger clone is one base off. The CDR3: CASSPGIRGLNEQYF. DNA for the CDR3: TGTGCCAGCAGTCCAGGAATTCGGGGGCTAAACGAGCAGTACTTC. The chain combines TRBV12-3 or TRBV12-4 with TRBJ2-7, with D perhaps matching TRBD1 or TRBD2 (6 bases each). The germline V and J ends were trimmed by 5 bases and 5 bases, with 19 bases remaining between them. The CDR3 sequence is 15 residues long.

This clonotype was seen more than once but under ten times. The rearrangement uses TRBV11-2 and TRBJ1-5; TRBD1 is a possible D gene (5 bases). Germline-derived CDR1 and CDR2 are SGHAT and FQNNGV. The V gene lost 1 base and the J gene lost 1 base, with 8 bases spanning the gap. The CDR3 is 15 residues long. Here the CDR3 DNA reads TGTGCCAGCAGCTTAGGCAGGGAGAGCAATCAGCCCCAGCATTTT. It translates to CASSLGRESNQPQHF.

This clonotype was picked up a small number of times. CDR3 sequence (DNA): TGTGCCACAGGGGGCGCGAGTATAACTGAAGCTTTCTTT. Its protein is CATGGASITEAFF. The genes are TRBV28 and TRBJ1-1; 8 positions agree with TRBD1. The J segment lost 5 bases and the V segment lost 10 bases, leaving 9 bases of the junction unmatched. This CDR3 is 13 amino acids long. The V gene's germline CDR1 is MDHEN and CDR2 SYDVKM. Using reference TRBV28 and TRBJ1-1 for the parts outside the CDR3, the full variable domain is DVKVTQSSRYLVKRTGEKVFLECVQDMDHENMFWYRQDPGLGLRLIYFSYDVKMKEKGDIPEGYSVSREKKERFSLILESASTNQTSMYLCATGGASITEAFFGQGTRLTVV.

This clonotype was observed many times. The J gene is TRBJ2-5, the V gene TRBV9; D not resolved. Germline CDR1 is SGDLS and CDR2 is YYNGEE. Deletions cut 4 bases from V and 2 bases from J, with 12 bases between. This CDR3 region has 14 residues. Here the CDR3 DNA reads TGTGCCAGCAGCAAATCTAGTAATCAAGAGACCCAGTACTTC. Translation: CASSKSSNQETQYF.

The CDR3 DNA sequence: TGTGCCAGCAGTTACACCCTGAGCCAAAGAACGCAGTATTTT. It is translated as CASSYTLSQRTQYF. The chain uses TRBV6-5 and TRBJ2-3, with D unclear. This CDR3 is 14 amino acids long. Trimming took off 2 bases at V and 9 bases at J, with 15 bases between the two ends. The germline CDR1 and CDR2 sequences are MNHEY and SVGAGI.

This clonotype turned up a few times. This chain joins TRBV2 and TRBJ2-2; D perhaps matches TRBD1 (6 bases). Between the trimmed V and J ends, which lost 10 bases and 6 bases, there was a span of 12 bases. In germline, CDR1 is SNHLY, CDR2 FYNNEI. This CDR3 is built from 12 residues. The CDR3 is CAIPRGAGELFF. CDR3 sequence (DNA): TGTGCCATTCCCAGGGGCGCCGGGGAGCTGTTTTTT.

This clonotype was seen more than once but under ten times. The chain links TRBV18 to TRBJ2-4; D may match TRBD1 or TRBD2 (5 bases each). From germline, CDR1 is KGHSH and CDR2 LQKENI. V lost 0 bases and J lost 4, with 13 bases in between. CDR3 length equals 16 residues. The CDR3 DNA reads as TGTGCCAGCTCACCACCTATGGGACCCCCGAAAAACATTCAGTACTTC. It encodes CASSPPMGPPKNIQYF.